What follows are 5 T cell receptor beta chains derived from one specimen sequenced in a study of control samples from healthy donors and cancer patients. TCRdb keeps only in-frame clones here, not all; method: immunoSEQ multiplex PCR. The sample yields under 130,000 clones, roughly 91% seen once. The specimen sequenced was PBMCs. These receptors all stem from a man in his sixties with lung cancer.

The chain is built from TRBV18 and TRBJ2-2; perhaps D is TRBD1 or TRBD2 (5 bases each). CDR1 and CDR2 (germline): KGHSH, LQKENI. V was clipped by 3 bases and J by 4 bases, with 15 bases between them. The length of the CDR3 is 16 residues. CDR3 sequence reads: CASSPARGAGTGELFF. For the CDR3, the DNA is TGTGCCAGCTCACCCGCCCGAGGGGCAGGCACCGGGGAGCTGTTTTTT.

This clone was observed a single time. The CDR3 spells CASSLTGGGGQGTEAFF. DNA of the CDR3: TGCGCCAGCAGCTTGACAGGGGGCGGAGGGCAAGGCACTGAAGCTTTCTTT. This chain uses TRBV5-1 with TRBJ1-1; 9 positions match TRBD1. This CDR3 is built from 17 residues. The germline CDR1 and CDR2 sequences are SGHRS and YFSETQ. Unmatched junction bases numbered 11, after V lost 1 base and J lost 4 bases.

This clone was observed a single time. A junction boundary mismatches the germline segment, possibly from a read error. The V call is TRBV5-1, the J call TRBJ1-6; the D is unclear. The CDR3 sequence is 17 residues long. Germline loops: CDR1 SGHRS, CDR2 YFSETQ. The DNA of the CDR3 is TGCGCCAGCAGCGCCCCGGCTCGCGGGGAGTATAACTCACCCCTCCACTTT. This sequence encodes CASSAPARGEYNSPLHF.

J is TRBJ2-7 and V is TRBV11-3; 8 bases map to TRBD1. The CDR3 totals 14 residues. V dropped 5 bases and J dropped 3; count of bases not matched to a gene: 6. CDR1 SGHNT and CDR2 YENEEA come from the germline V gene. This CDR3 reads CASSPWTGNYEQYV. CDR3 sequence (DNA): TGTGCCAGCAGCCCTTGGACAGGGAACTACGAGCAGTACGTC.

In its sample, this clone was seen a few times. This chain uses TRBV6-1 with TRBJ1-1, with no clear D. V lost 0 bases and J 10 bases, leaving 12 bases between the germline ends. The CDR3 has 13 amino acids. Germline CDR1 MNHNS, CDR2 SASEGT. CDR3 loop: CASSEALERPAFF. In DNA, the CDR3 is TGTGCCAGCAGTGAAGCGCTCGAACGGCCAGCTTTCTTT.